A single sample is the source of the 15 T cell receptor beta chains below, sequenced in a study of blood T cell repertoires in COVID-19 (dated by TCRdb to 2020 to 2021). Libraries were constructed by the immunoSEQ multiplex PCR assay. The clones in this table, taken by TCRdb from immuneACCESS, are in-frame only. Not every clone is retained; where verified, under half of the shortfall comes from an unresolved V gene, and the cause of the rest is unknown. In this sample the table shows a few hundred thousand clones, about 86% of which occur a single time. The leading ten clones occupy about 1.2% of the sample. Material for sequencing was peripheral blood. All receptors come from a woman aged 45-65 years with acute or convalescent COVID-19.

This chain connects TRBV5-1 to TRBJ2-2; TRBD1 matches 7 bases. The ends lost 2 bases at V and 6 bases at J; junction bases unmatched: 10. Germline CDR1 SGHRS, CDR2 YFSETQ. The CDR3 totals 16 residues. CDR3: CASSFRRQGVAGELFF. Written as DNA, the CDR3 is TGCGCCAGCAGCTTTAGGAGGCAGGGGGTAGCCGGGGAGCTGTTTTTT.

The chain combines TRBV19 with TRBJ2-7; perhaps TRBD2 as D (6 bases). Between the trimmed V and J ends, which lost 7 bases and 0 bases, there was a span of 16 bases. The germline CDR1 and CDR2 sequences are LNHDA and SQIVND (reference sequence). The CDR3 extends over 15 amino acids. CDR3 in amino acids: CASTPNKDYSYEQYF. The CDR3 nucleotides are TGTGCCAGTACCCCTAATAAGGACTACTCCTACGAGCAGTACTTC.

The chain joins TRBV2 to TRBJ1-5; D may be TRBD1 (6 bases). CDR1 is SNHLY and CDR2 is FYNNEI in the germline V gene. The CDR3 consists of 14 residues. The V and J ends lost 5 bases and 4 bases respectively, with 12 bases between them. CDR3 DNA sequence: TGTGCCAGCAGTAAAAACAGGGCGAATCAGCCCCAGCATTTT. It translates to CASSKNRANQPQHF.

The chain links TRBV9 to TRBJ2-1; 11 bases are shared with TRBD2. With 2 bases clipped from V and 4 bases from J, the junction kept 2 bases outside the gene matches. This CDR3 has 15 amino acids. CDR1 and CDR2 from the germline V gene are SGDLS and YYNGEE. The CDR3, as DNA: TGTGCCAGCAGCGTTAGCGGGAGGGGGTACAATGAGCAGTTCTTC. This sequence encodes CASSVSGRGYNEQFF.

This chain links TRBV27 with TRBJ1-2, with no clear D. Trimming removed 5 bases at V and 3 bases at J, with 13 bases between. Germline lookup yields CDR1 MNHEY and CDR2 SMNVEV (reference sequence). The length of the CDR3 is 14 residues. In DNA form, the CDR3 reads TGTGCCAGCAGTCCCACTCGTTATTACTATGGCTACACCTTC. Amino acid sequence: CASSPTRYYYGYTF.

The chain is built from TRBV24-1 and TRBJ2-2; 7 nucleotides match TRBD2. Trimming took 1 base from V and 4 from J; bases not matched to a gene: 5. Germline CDR1 and CDR2: KGHDR and SFDVKD. CDR3 length equals 16 residues. CDR3 bases: TGTGCCACCAGTGATTTTTCTAGCGGACCCACCGGGGAGCTGTTTTTT. Translation gives CATSDFSSGPTGELFF.

This chain uses TRBV2 with TRBJ1-1; D is ambiguous. CDR3 length: 13 residues. V lost 7 bases and J lost 4, with 13 bases in between. CDR1 and CDR2 (germline): SNHLY, FYNNEI. In nucleotides, the CDR3 is TGTGCCAGCAAATTAGTGGAGTCCACTGAAGCTTTCTTT. Translation gives CASKLVESTEAFF.

V usage is TRBV12-5 and J usage is TRBJ1-2, with D perhaps matching TRBD1 (5 bases). The CDR3 extends over 15 amino acids. CDR1 is LGHNT, CDR2 FRNRAP, per germline. Trimming stripped 0 bases from V and 6 bases from J, with 14 bases between. The CDR3 DNA reads TGTGCTAGTGGTTTGGTACCCGCAGGGAAAGATGGCTACACCTTC. This codes for CASGLVPAGKDGYTF. Combining the CDR3 with reference TRBV12-5 and TRBJ1-2 gives the whole variable domain DARVTQTPRHKVTEMGQEVTMRCQPILGHNTVFWYRQTMMQGLELLAYFRNRAPLDDSGMPKDRFSAEMPDATLATLKIQPSEPRDSAVYFCASGLVPAGKDGYTFGSGTRLTVV.

The V and J genes are TRBV6-2 or TRBV6-3 and TRBJ2-7, with D unclear. Germline CDR1 MNHEY, CDR2 SVGEGT. V was pared by 2 bases and J by 4 bases, with 15 bases between. The CDR3 has 15 amino acids. CDR3 in DNA: TGTGCCAGCAGTTACCCCCCGAGCTACCCTTACGAGCAGTACTTC. Translating it yields CASSYPPSYPYEQYF.

The rearrangement links TRBV18 to TRBJ1-5, with TRBD1 matching 8 bases. The length of the CDR3 is 14 residues. Trimming cost V 8 bases and J 4 bases; bases outside gene matches: 7. The germline CDR1 and CDR2 sequences are KGHSH and LQKENI. CDR3 protein: CASDQTGANQPQHF. CDR3 nucleotides: TGTGCCAGCGATCAGACAGGGGCGAATCAGCCCCAGCATTTT.

The chain carries TRBV4-2 and TRBJ2-3; possible D gene TRBD2, 5 bases. CDR3 length: 15 residues. Germline CDR1 reads LGHNA; CDR2 reads YNFKEQ. The V end lost 3 bases, the J end lost 2 bases, and 12 bases lay between the germline ends. The CDR3 spells CASSHRAVLTDTQYF. CDR3 bases: TGTGCCAGCAGCCACCGAGCGGTCCTCACAGATACGCAGTATTTT.

This chain connects TRBV6-4 to TRBJ2-2; 7 positions match TRBD1. The CDR3 covers 14 residues. The V gene end was trimmed by 8 bases and the J gene end by 4 bases; junction bases not matched to a gene: 7. Germline V gives CDR1 MRHNA, CDR2 SNTAGT. CDR3 nucleotides: TGTGCCAGCGCCGCAGGGGGTTCCACCGGGGAGCTGTTTTTT. It encodes CASAAGGSTGELFF.

Only one count was recorded for this clone. V gene TRBV6-5 combines with J gene TRBJ1-1, with 7 nucleotides matching TRBD1. Looked up from germline, CDR1 is MNHEY and CDR2 is SVGAGI. V lost 7 bases and J lost 5; bases outside the gene matches: 13. CDR3 size: 15 residues. Here the CDR3 reads CASTGSGTAYTEAFF. CDR3 coding DNA: TGTGCCAGCACAGGTTCCGGGACAGCATATACTGAAGCTTTCTTT.

The V gene is TRBV7-2, the J gene TRBJ2-5; a weak D match, TRBD2 (6 bases). V was shortened by 5 bases and J by 3 bases, with 13 bases between the two germline ends. There are 14 residues in the CDR3. From germline, CDR1 is SGHTA and CDR2 FQGNSA. CDR3 loop: CASSPTRVEETQYF. The DNA of the CDR3 is TGTGCCAGCAGCCCGACTAGGGTAGAAGAGACCCAGTACTTC.

V and J are TRBV18 and TRBJ2-1; maybe TRBD2 (7 bases). The germline gives CDR1 KGHSH, CDR2 LQKENI. The V and J ends lost 6 bases and 9 bases respectively, with 18 bases between them. The CDR3 loop spans 14 amino acids. As DNA, the CDR3 is TGTGCCAGCTCCCCCCCTGGGGGAGGGGGTGAGCAGTTCTTC. Its translation is CASSPPGGGGEQFF.